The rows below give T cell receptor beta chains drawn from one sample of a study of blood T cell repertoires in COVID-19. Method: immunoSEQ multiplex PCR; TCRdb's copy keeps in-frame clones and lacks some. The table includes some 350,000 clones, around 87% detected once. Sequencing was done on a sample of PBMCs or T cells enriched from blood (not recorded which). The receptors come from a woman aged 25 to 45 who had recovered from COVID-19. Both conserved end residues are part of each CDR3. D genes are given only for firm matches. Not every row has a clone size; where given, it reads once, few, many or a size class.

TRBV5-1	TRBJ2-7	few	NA	TGCGCCAGCAGCAACGATGACTACCCCTACGAGCAGTACTTC	CASSNDDYPYEQYF
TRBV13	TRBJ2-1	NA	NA	TGTGCCAGCAGCCCTAGGGGGGGGGTAAACGTGAATGAGCAGTTCTTC	CASSPRGGVNVNEQFF
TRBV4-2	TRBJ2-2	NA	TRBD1	TGTGCCAGCAGCCAAAGGTGGACAGGGGACACCGGGGAGCTGTTTTTT	CASSQRWTGDTGELFF
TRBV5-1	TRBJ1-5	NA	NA	TGCGCCAGCAGCTTGGACGGGGAGGGTTATCAGCCCCAGCATTTT	CASSLDGEGYQPQHF
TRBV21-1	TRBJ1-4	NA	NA	TGTGCCAGCAGCCTTCTGCGGGGGCCCCTTCCAATCCGACTGTTTTTT	CASSLLRGPLPIRLFF
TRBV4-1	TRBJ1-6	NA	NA	TGCGCCAGCAGCCAAGATGCAGGGATTAATTCACCCCTCCACTTT	CASSQDAGINSPLHF
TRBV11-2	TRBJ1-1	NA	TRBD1	TGTGCCAGCAGCTGGGCCGGGACAGAAAACACTGAAGCTTTCTTT	CASSWAGTENTEAFF
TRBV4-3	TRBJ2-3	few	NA	TGCGCCAGCAGCCAAGATCGCGGCAGGGGGGCAGATACGCAGTATTTT	CASSQDRGRGADTQYF
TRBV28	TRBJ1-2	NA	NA	TGTGCCAGCAGTTTGGACCCACAGGGTCGTGGCTACACCTTC	CASSLDPQGRGYTF
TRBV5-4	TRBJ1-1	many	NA	TGTGCCAGCAGCAGGTGGGGCAGGCAGATGAACACTGAAGCTTTCTTT	CASSRWGRQMNTEAFF
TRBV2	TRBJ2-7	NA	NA	TGTGCCAGCAGTAACAGGGCTTACTACGAGCAGTACTTC	CASSNRAYYEQYF
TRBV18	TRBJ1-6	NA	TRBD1	TGTGCCAGCTCACGAACCGGGACAGGGGGAGATATTTCACCCCTCCACTTT	CASSRTGTGGDISPLHF
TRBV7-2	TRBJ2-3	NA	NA	TGTGCCAGCAGCTTAGGCACTAGCACAGATACGCAGTATTTT	CASSLGTSTDTQYF
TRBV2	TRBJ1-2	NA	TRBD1	TGTGCCAGCACCGGGACAGGGTCGTTTGGCTACACCTTC	CASTGTGSFGYTF
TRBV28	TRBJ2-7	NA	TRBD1	TGTGCCAGCAGCGCTGACAGGGACCCGTACTTC	CASSADRDPYF
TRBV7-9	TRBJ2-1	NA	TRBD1	TGTGCCAGCAGCTTTGACGGGGACAGTGAGCAGTTCTTC	CASSFDGDSEQFF
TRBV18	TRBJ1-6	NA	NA	TGTGCCAGCTCAGTGGGGGCAGGGGAACTTAATTCACCCCTCCACTTT	CASSVGAGELNSPLHF
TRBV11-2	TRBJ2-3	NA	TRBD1	TGTGCCAGCAGCCCAGGGACAGGGGCGGATACGCAGTATTTT	CASSPGTGADTQYF
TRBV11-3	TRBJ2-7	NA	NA	TGTGCCAGCAGCCCCCCCGGCAGCGCAGCGGTCCCAGAGGTTTACGAGCAGTACTTC	CASSPPGSAAVPEVYEQYF
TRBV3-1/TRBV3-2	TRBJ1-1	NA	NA	TGTGCCAGCAGCCTCGGGGGGAACACTGAAGCTTTCTTT	CASSLGGNTEAFF
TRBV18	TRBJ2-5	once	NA	TGTGCCAGCTCACCTGTGCAGGGGCTGAGAGAGACCCAGTACTTC	CASSPVQGLRETQYF
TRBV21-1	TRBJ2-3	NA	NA	TGTGCCAGCAGTGGACTAGGAACAACAGATACGCAGTATTTT	CASSGLGTTDTQYF
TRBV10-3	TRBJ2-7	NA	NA	TGTGCCATCAGTGAGGGTTTTGGAGGGTACGAGCAGTACTTC	CAISEGFGGYEQYF
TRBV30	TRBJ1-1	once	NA	TGTGCCTGGAGTGTAGGTAGCAGGGGACCTTTCTTT	CAWSVGSRGPFF
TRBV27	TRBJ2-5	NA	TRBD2	TGTGCCAGCAGTTCCCCTCGGGGGGGGCGAGGAGAGACCCAGTACTTC	CASSSPRGGRGETQYF